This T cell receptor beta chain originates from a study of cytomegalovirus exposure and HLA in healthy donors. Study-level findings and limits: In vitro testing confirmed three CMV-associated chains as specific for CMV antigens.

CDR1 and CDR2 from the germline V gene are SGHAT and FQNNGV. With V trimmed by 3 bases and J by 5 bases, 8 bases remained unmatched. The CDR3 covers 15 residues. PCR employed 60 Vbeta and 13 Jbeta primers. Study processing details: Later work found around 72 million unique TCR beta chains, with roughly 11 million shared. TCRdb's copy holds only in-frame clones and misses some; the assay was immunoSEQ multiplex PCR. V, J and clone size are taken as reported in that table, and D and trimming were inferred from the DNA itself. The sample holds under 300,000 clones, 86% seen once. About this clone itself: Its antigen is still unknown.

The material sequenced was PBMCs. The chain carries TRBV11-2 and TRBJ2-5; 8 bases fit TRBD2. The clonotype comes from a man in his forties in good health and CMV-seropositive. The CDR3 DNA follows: TGTGCCAGCAGCTTCCGATTAGCGGGAATGGAGACCCAGTACTTC. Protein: CASSFRLAGMETQYF.